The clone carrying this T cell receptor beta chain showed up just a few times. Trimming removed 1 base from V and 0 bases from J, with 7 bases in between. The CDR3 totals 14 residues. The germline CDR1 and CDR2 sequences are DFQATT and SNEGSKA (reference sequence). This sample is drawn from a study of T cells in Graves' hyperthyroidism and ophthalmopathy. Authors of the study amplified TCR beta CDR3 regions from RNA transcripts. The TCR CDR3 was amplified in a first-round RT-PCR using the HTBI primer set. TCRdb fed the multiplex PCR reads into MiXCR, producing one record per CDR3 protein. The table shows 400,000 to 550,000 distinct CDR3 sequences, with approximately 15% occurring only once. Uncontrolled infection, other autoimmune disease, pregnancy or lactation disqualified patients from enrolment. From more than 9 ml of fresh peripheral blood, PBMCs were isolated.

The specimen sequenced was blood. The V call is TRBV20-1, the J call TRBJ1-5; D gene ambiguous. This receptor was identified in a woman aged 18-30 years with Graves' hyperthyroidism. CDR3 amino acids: CSARAGDSNQPQHF. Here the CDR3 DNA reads TGCAGTGCTAGAGCCGGGGATAGCAATCAGCCCCAGCATTTT.